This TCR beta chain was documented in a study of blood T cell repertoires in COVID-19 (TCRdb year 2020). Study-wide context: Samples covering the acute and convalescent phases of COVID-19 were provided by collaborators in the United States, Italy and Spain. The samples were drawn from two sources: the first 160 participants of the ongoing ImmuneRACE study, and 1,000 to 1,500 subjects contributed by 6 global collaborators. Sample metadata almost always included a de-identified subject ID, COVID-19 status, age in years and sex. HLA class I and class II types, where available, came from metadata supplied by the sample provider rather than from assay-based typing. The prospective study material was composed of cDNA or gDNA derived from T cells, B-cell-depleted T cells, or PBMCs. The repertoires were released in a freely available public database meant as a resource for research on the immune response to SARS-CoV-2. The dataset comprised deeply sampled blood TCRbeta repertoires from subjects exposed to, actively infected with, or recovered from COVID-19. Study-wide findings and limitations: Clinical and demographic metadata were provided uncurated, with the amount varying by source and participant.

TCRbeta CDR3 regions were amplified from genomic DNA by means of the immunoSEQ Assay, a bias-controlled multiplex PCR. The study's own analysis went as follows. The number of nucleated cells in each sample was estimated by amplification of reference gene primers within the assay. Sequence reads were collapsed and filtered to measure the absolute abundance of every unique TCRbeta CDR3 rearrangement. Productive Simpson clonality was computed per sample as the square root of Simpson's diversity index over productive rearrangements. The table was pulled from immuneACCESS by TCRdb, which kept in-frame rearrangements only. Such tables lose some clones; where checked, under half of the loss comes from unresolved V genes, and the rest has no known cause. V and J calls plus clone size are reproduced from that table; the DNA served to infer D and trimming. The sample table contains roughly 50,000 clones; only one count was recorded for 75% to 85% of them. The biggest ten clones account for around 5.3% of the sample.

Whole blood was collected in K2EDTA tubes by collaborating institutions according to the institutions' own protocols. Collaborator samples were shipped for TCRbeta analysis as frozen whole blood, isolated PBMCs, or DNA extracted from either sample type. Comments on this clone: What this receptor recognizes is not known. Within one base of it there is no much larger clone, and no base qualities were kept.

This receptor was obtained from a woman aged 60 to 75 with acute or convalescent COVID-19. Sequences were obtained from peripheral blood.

The DNA is as follows: TGTGCCAGCAGCTTGGGACGGAGAGCGGGGGCAGATACGCAGTATTTT. Translation gives CASSLGRRAGADTQYF. In this chain, TRBV5-5 is recombined with TRBJ2-3; TRBD2 agrees with 8 junctional bases. V loses 0 bases at its end and J loses 4 bases; junction bases beyond the gene matches: 7. Including cysteine and phenylalanine, the CDR3 has 16 amino acids. Solely the CDR3 DNA is kept, with 48 bases framed from the first base. The germline V gene (reference sequence) supplies CDR1 SGHKS and CDR2 YYEKEE.